This T cell receptor (beta chain) was profiled in a study of cytomegalovirus exposure and HLA in healthy donors (dated by TCRdb to 2016 to 2017). Notes on the research overall: According to a later analysis, the 120 or so validation repertoires were produced on the same platform as the roughly 700 repertoires of the first cohort. The study combined high-throughput TCR immunosequencing, statistical association of individual TCRs with disease status, and machine learning to predict cytomegalovirus infection status. In addition to the first cohort of 666 subjects, a separate validation cohort of 100 to 150 different subjects was used. The study aimed to test whether cataloging public T cell receptors could reveal signatures of past pathogen exposure. What the authors observed across the whole study: A total of 150 to 200 TCR beta chains were listed by the study as associated with cytomegalovirus. It was suggested by the authors that the approach could potentially be generalized to other disease states and immunological phenotypes. In a later analysis, TCRs clustered in the first cohort were found to also tend to co-occur in the roughly 130 validation repertoires, with approximately 95% of cluster scores above 0. The validation cohort had no HLA typing available for a later analysis, so co-occurrence within that cohort was assessed over all 120 or so repertoires. The classifier was reported to diagnose cytomegalovirus status with high specificity and sensitivity in both the original cohort and the validation cohort. In vitro tests confirmed that three of the cytomegalovirus-associated TCR beta chains recognize cytomegalovirus antigens. Most TCR sequences were seen in very few donors, while some public TCRs were found in many individuals.

Receptor libraries were prepared by the immunoSEQ multiplex PCR assay. The paper's processing steps were these. To diagnose cytomegalovirus status from the catalog of TCR beta chain sequences, a statistical classification framework was built. In TCRdb, the immuneACCESS table is reduced to in-frame sequences with V and J assigned. These tables do not hold every clone; where another copy was compared, an unresolved V gene accounts for under half, and the others remain unexplained. V and J calls and clone size are as listed in that table; D and trimming were resolved from the DNA. This sample has fewer than 90,000 clones in its table, and approximately 81% of those were observed once. The ten largest clonotypes hold 12% of the sample. As encoded in the germline V gene, CDR1 is SGDLS while CDR2 is YYNGEE. The CDR3 starts with the cysteine, ends with the phenylalanine, and has 15 residues. Solely the CDR3 DNA is kept, with 45 bases framed from the first base. Ends trimmed: V by 0 bases, J by 3 bases; bases unmatched to a gene: 4.

The donors were included in the validation cohort of over a hundred subjects, a group kept apart from the roughly 730-subject first cohort. About this clone: Its antigen remains undetermined. One base away there is no much larger clone; base qualities are not given.

This sequence was found in a woman between 18 and 29 years old in good health and CMV-seropositive. Source material: PBMCs. The chain employs TRBV9 and TRBJ2-3, with 7 junctional bases fitting TRBD2. CDR3 sequence: CASSVDGGSTDTQYF. The nucleotide sequence reads TGTGCCAGCAGCGTAGACGGGGGGAGTACAGATACGCAGTATTTT.